This T cell receptor beta chain was captured in a study of T cells after yellow fever vaccination. Study outcomes and limitations: Re-detected after boosting: most primary clones, more than 95% of CD4 and 88% of CD8. Abundant clonotypes from the bulk population could get into FACS-sorted repertoires as contaminants.

TCRdb processed the 5' RACE reads anew with MiXCR; each CDR3 protein has one entry. The sample lists 450,000 to 600,000 distinct CDR3 sequences; approximately 16% were seen once. The CDR3 is 10 residues long. Germline values: CDR1 SEHNR, CDR2 FQNEAQ (reference sequence). Trimming removed 1 base at V and 5 bases at J, with 0 bases between. This clonotype was recorded many times. What it binds is unknown. V and J are TRBV7-9 and TRBJ2-7, with D hard to call. The sample consisted of PBMCs, taken 4 to 6 days after the first yellow fever vaccination. This sequence originates from a man aged 18 to 30 who received the YFV17D yellow fever vaccine. The CDR3 loop reads CASSLDEQYF. CDR3 nucleotide sequence: TGTGCCAGCAGCTTAGACGAGCAGTACTTC.